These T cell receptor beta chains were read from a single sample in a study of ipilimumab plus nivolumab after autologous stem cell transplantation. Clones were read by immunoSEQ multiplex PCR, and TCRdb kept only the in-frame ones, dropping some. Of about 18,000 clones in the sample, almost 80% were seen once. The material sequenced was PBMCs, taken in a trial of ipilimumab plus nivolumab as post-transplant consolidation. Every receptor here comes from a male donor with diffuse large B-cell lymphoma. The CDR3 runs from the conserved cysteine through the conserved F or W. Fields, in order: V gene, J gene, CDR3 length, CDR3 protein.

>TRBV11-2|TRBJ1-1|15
CASSPWTGGTTEAFF
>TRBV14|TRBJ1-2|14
CASSQSTGGYGYTF
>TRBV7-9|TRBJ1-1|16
CASSPLDRNMNTEAFF
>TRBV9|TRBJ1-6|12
CASSSPGSPLHF
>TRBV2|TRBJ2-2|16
CASSDVQGAGTGELFF
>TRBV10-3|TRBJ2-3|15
CAISGGGGGTDTQYF
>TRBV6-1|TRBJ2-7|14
CASRSGTGSQRQYF
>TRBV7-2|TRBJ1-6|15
CASSLSTRENSPLHF
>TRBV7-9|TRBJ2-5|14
CASSLGTSEETQYF
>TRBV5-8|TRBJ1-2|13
CASSLVQGLKYTF
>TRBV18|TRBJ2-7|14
CASSPPAKSYEQYF
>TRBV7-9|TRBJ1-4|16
CASSPARGTGTEKLFF
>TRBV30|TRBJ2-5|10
CAWRGETQYF
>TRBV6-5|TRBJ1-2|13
CASSRGAANGYTF
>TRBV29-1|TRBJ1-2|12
CSVKGTDYGYTF
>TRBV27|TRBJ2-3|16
CASRTFGWPDVDTQYF
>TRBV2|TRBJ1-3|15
CASSVAESSGNTIYF
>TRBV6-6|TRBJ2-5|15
CASSYSLEDQETQYF
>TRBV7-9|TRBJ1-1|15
CASRSIDRVNTEAFF
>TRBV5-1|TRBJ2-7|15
CASSLDGTGSIEQYF
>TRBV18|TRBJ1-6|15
CASSPPGGLNSPLHF
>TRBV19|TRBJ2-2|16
CASTHGRGSNTGELFF
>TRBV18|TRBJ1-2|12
CASSPEPYGYTF
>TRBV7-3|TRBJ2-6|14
CASSMNSGANVLTF
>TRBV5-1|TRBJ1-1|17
CASSPRGDIFKNTEAFF
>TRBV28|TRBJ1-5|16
CASLARTGGSGQPQHF
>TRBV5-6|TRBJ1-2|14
CASSMSDRGYGYTF
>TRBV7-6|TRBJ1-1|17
CASSLVAGSPMNTEAFF
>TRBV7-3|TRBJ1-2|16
CASRMGPSSANYGYTF
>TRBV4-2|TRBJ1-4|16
CASSQEQGATNEKLFF
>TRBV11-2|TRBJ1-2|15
CASSLVAGGNYGYTF
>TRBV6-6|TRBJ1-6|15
CASNRGTANNSPLHF
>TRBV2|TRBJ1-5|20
CASRPNLVSGRLDSNQPQHF
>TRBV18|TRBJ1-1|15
CASSPWLGGNTEAFF
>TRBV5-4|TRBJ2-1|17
CASSLVGGTGGYNEQFF
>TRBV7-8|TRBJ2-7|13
CASSLRGGAEQYF
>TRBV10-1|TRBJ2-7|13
CASSDLDGVEQYF
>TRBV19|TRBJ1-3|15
CASSIGQPSGNTIYF
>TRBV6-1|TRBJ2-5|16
CASSEMKGGPQETQYF
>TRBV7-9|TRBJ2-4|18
CASSPPRGGVRAKNIQYF
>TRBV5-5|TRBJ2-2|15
CASSLIPVNTGELFF
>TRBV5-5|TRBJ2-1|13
CASSFGHYNEQFF
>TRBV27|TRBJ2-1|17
CASSLGPGGGAYNEQFF
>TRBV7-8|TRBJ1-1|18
CASSSQILGTGGHTEAFF
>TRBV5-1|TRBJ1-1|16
CASSDQGAPTNTEAFF
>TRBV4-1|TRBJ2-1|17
CASSQGGLAGGLTEQFF
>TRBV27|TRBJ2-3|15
CASSLATSGADTQYF
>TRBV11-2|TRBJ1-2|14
CASSLIGGNYGYTF
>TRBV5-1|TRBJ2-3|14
CASSRTGSTDTQYF
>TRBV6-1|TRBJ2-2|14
CASSAYRGTGELFF
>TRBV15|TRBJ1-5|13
CATSDRIGQPQHF
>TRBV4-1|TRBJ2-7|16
CASSRMAVVGRGEQYF
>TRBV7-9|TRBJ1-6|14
CASSLTDRVSPLHF